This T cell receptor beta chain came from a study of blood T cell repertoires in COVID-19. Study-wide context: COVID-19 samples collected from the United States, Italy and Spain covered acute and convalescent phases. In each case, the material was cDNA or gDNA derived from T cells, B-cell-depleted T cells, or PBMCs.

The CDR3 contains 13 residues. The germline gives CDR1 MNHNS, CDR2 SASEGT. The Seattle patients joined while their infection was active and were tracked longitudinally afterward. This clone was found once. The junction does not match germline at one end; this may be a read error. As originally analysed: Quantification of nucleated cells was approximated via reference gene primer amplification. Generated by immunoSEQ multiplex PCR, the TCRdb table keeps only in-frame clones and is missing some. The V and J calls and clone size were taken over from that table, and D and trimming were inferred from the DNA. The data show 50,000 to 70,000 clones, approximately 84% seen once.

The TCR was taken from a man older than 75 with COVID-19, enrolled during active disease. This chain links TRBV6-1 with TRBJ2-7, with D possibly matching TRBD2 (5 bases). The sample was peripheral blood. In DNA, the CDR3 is TGTGCCAGCAGCGAAGCGAGGGCCCACGAGCAGTACTTC. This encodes CASSEARAHEQYF.